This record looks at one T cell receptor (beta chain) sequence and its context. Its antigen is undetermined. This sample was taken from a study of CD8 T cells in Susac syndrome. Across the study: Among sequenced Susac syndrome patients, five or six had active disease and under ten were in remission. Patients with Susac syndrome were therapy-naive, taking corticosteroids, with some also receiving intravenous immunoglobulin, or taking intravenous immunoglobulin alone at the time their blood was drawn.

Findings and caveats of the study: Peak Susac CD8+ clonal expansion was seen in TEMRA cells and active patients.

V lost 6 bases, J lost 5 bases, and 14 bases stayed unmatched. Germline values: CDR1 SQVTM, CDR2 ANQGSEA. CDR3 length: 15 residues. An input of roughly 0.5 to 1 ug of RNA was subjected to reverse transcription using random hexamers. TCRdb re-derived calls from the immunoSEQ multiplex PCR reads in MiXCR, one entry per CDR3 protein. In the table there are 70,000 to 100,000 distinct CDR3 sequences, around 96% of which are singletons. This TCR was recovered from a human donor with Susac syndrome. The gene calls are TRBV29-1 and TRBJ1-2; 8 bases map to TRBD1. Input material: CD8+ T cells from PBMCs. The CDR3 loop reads CSVELGHRGRYGYTF. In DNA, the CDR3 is TGCAGCGTGGAACTGGGGCACAGGGGGAGATATGGCTACACCTTC.